Reported below is one T cell receptor (beta chain). Its target is not known. CDR3 length: 15 amino acids. J lost 5 bases, V lost 3 bases, and 5 bases had no gene match. In germline, CDR1 is SGHVS, CDR2 FNYEAQ. This sample is part of a study of graft-versus-host responses after intestinal transplantation. On the study more broadly: The transplants performed in recipients were multivisceral, liver-intestinal, or isolated intestinal.

The method was immunoSEQ multiplex PCR; TCRdb's version includes in-frame clones alone and lacks a portion of them. The data show about 41,000 clones, roughly 95% seen once. Study-level findings and limits: Within the allografts of patients who had graft-donor T cell macrochimerism, graft-versus-host to host-versus-graft clonal ratios were high. Recipient marrow held GvH clones, some first seen in ileum or blood.

The sequence was collected from a human donor who was the organ donor for an intestinal transplant. This chain links TRBV7-6 with TRBJ2-7; TRBD2 matches at 12 bases. The sample here was unstimulated CD8+ T cells sorted from spleen or lymph node cells, taken before transplant. The DNA for the CDR3 is TGTGCCAGCAGCTTCCGGACTAGCGGGATCGACGAGCAGTACTTC. Its protein is CASSFRTSGIDEQYF.